Below are 8 T cell receptor beta chains sequenced from a single sample in a study of CD8+CD57+ T cells in acquired aplastic anemia. For sequencing, patients were chosen who had shown expansion of CD8+CD57+ cells by flow cytometry. Both TCR beta VDJ combination and CDR3 sequence profiling were carried out. Genomic DNA was the template for this profiling. From the reads, TCRdb called clonotypes with MiXCR, one entry per CDR3 protein. This table holds some 200,000 distinct CDR3 sequences, over 40% found once. Material for sequencing was sorted CD4+, CD8+, or CD8+CD57+ T cells (not recorded which) from PBMCs. The receptors come from a human donor with aplastic anemia.

The chain couples TRBV29-1 to TRBJ2-7; 14 bases fit TRBD2. Losses at the gene ends were 6 bases for V and 5 bases for J; bases not matched to a gene: 3. CDR1 is SQVTM, CDR2 ANQGSEA, per germline. The CDR3 runs 13 residues. The CDR3 DNA reads as TGCAGCGTGGGACTAGCGGGAGAAAACGAGCAGTACTTC. Its translation is CSVGLAGENEQYF.

This chain links TRBV10-3 with TRBJ1-4, with D tentatively TRBD1 (6 bases). V was clipped by 2 bases and J by 8 bases, with 12 bases between them. The germline V gene encodes CDR1 ENHRY and CDR2 SYGVKD. The CDR3 length is 14 residues. The CDR3 nucleotides read TGTGCCATCAGTGAGAGAGGGGGAGGCGAAAAACTGTTTTTT. As protein: CAISERGGGEKLFF.

This clonotype was seen many times. The gene calls are TRBV5-1 and TRBJ2-7; TRBD2 matches at 8 bases. In germline, CDR1 is SGHRS, CDR2 YFSETQ. The CDR3 loop spans 16 amino acids. Losses at the gene ends were 0 bases for V and 1 base for J; bases not matched to a gene: 6. CDR3 region: CASSLAGGGHSYEQYF. The CDR3 DNA sequence: TGCGCCAGCAGCTTGGCCGGCGGGGGGCATTCCTACGAGCAGTACTTC.

This clonotype appeared many times. This rearrangement joins TRBV2 to TRBJ2-6; D is tentatively TRBD1 or TRBD2 (5 bases each). Germline CDR1 and CDR2: SNHLY and FYNNEI. The CDR3 contains 16 residues. The V end lost 6 bases, the J end lost 3 bases, and 15 bases lay between the germline ends. In DNA, the CDR3 is TGTGCCAGCAGCGAGCGAGGGGCGGTTGGGGCCAACGTCCTGACTTTC. It encodes CASSERGAVGANVLTF.

This clonotype appeared a single time. Being one base from a much bigger clone, this may be a read error. V and J are TRBV6-1 and TRBJ1-4, with unresolved D. The CDR3 has 13 amino acids. Germline V gene sequence: CDR1 MNHNS, CDR2 SASEGT. The CDR3 loop is CASSLKFNERLFF. DNA of the CDR3: TGTGCCAGCAGCCTTAAGTTCAATGAAAGACTGTTTTTT.

In regard to this clonotype: A single base separates this from a much larger clone, so it may be a read error. The chain joins TRBV5-5 to TRBJ1-1; the D gene is possibly TRBD1 (5 bases). Germline V gene lookup returns CDR1 SGHKS and CDR2 YYEKEE (reference sequence). CDR3 length equals 15 residues. With 0 bases removed from V and 5 bases from J, the gap between germline ends came to 14 bases. CDR3 region: CASSLEGPGGTEAFF. In DNA, the CDR3 is TGTGCCAGCAGCTTGGAGGGACCGGGAGGTACTGAAGCTTTCTTT.

The DNA of the CDR3 is TGCAGTGCCCCCCTGTCCGAGCAGTACTTC. It encodes CSAPLSEQYF. V usage is TRBV20-1 and J usage is TRBJ2-7; D unresolved. There are 10 residues in the CDR3. Germline lookup yields CDR1 DFQATT and CDR2 SNEGSKA (reference sequence). Deletions cut 6 bases from V and 6 bases from J, with 9 bases between.

This clonotype showed up many times. The CDR3 DNA reads TGTGCCACCAGCAGGAGGGCGGGAGCGGCAGATACGCAGTATTTT. This codes for CATSRRAGAADTQYF. This sequence joins TRBV15 and TRBJ2-3; 7 nucleotides line up with TRBD2. CDR1 and CDR2 (germline): LNHNV, YYDKDF (reference sequence). V gave up 3 bases and J gave up 4 bases; unmatched junction bases: 7. This CDR3 has 15 residues.